Each of the 7 T cell receptor beta chains below was sequenced from the same sample in a study of cytomegalovirus exposure and HLA in healthy donors. The PCR had 60 Vbeta and 13 Jbeta primers. TCRdb's table, derived via immunoSEQ multiplex PCR, lists solely in-frame clones and lacks some. Of fewer than 100,000 clones listed, under 85% are singletons. The source material was PBMCs. The receptors were sampled from a man aged 40-55 years in good health and CMV-seronegative.

Only a few counts were recorded for this clone. The chain links TRBV5-1 to TRBJ2-3, with D hard to call. The V end was cut by 3 bases, the J end by 0 bases, with 11 bases between. The CDR3 consists of 15 residues. Germline values: CDR1 SGHRS, CDR2 YFSETQ. This chain's CDR3 is CASSSRPVSTDTQYF. CDR3 nucleotides: TGCGCCAGCAGCTCCCGTCCAGTTAGCACAGATACGCAGTATTTT.

The CDR3 sequence is CASRIIWEVGYTF. DNA of the CDR3: TGTGCCAGCAGAATAATTTGGGAGGTTGGCTACACCTTC. The V call is TRBV21-1, the J call TRBJ1-2. TRBV21-1 is a known pseudogene. The CDR3 length is 13 residues.

The chain links TRBV21-1 to TRBJ1-1; TRBD1, the table's D call, was not compared with the DNA. TRBV21-1 is recorded as a pseudogene. The CDR3 consists of 16 residues. The CDR3 DNA is TGTGCCAGCAGCAAACTAGGGCAGGGTGGGGTCACTGAAGCTTTCTTT. It encodes CASSKLGQGGVTEAFF.

This clone was detected only a few times. The chain combines TRBV18 with TRBJ2-1, with D perhaps matching TRBD2 (6 bases). V lost 1 base and J 6 bases, leaving 16 bases between the germline ends. The length of the CDR3 is 16 residues. Germline CDR1 is KGHSH and CDR2 is LQKENI. The CDR3 protein is CASSPRLGGEGNEQFF. The CDR3 DNA follows: TGTGCCAGCTCACCACGTCTGGGGGGTGAGGGCAATGAGCAGTTCTTC.

V and J are TRBV19 and TRBJ2-1, with 7 positions matching TRBD2. The CDR3 sequence is 15 residues long. V dropped 10 bases and J dropped 0; count of bases not matched to a gene: 9. In germline, CDR1 is LNHDA, CDR2 SQIVND (reference sequence). CDR3 sequence (DNA): TGTGCCACCTCTTCTGGGACTACCTCCTACAATGAGCAGTTCTTC. Translating gives CATSSGTTSYNEQFF.

The CDR3 bases are TGTGCCAGCAGCGCGCGGAGGGGGGGGCACACAGATACGCAGTATTTT. Translating it yields CASSARRGGHTDTQYF. V and J are TRBV9 and TRBJ2-3; TRBD2 is a possible D gene (7 bases). Trimming took off 3 bases at V and 2 bases at J, with 16 bases between the two ends. CDR1 SGDLS and CDR2 YYNGEE come from the germline V gene. This CDR3 has 16 residues. The variable domain in full, with the rest retrieved from reference TRBV9 and TRBJ2-3, is DSGVTQTPKHLITATGQRVTLRCSPRSGDLSVYWYQQSLDQGLQFLIQYYNGEERAKGNILERFSAQQFPDLHSELNLSSLELGDSALYFCASSARRGGHTDTQYFGPGTRLTVL.

The chain combines TRBV5-1 with TRBJ2-5; possible D gene TRBD1, 7 bases. V was clipped by 4 bases and J by 2 bases, with 15 bases between them. The CDR3 runs 15 residues. The germline V gene has CDR1 SGHRS and CDR2 YFSETQ. CDR3 bases: TGCGCCAGCAGCACCCAGGGGGGTCGGCAAGAGACCCAGTACTTC. Translated, it gives CASSTQGGRQETQYF.